These 14 T cell receptor beta chains were all obtained from the same sample, sequenced in a study of T cells in Graves' hyperthyroidism and ophthalmopathy. Amplified TCR beta CDR3 regions came from RNA transcripts. First-round RT-PCR targeting the TCR CDR3 was performed with the HTBI primer set. TCRdb fed the multiplex PCR reads into MiXCR, producing one record per CDR3 protein. The sample contains some 700,000 distinct CDR3 sequences, 15% to 20% of which appear only once. Sequencing input: blood. The receptor source for this set is a man aged 50 to 59 with Graves' hyperthyroidism.

This clonotype showed up many times. The chain is built from TRBV7-2 and TRBJ2-3, with D perhaps matching TRBD1 (6 bases). Germline CDR1 reads SGHTA; CDR2 reads FQGNSA. V lost 2 bases and J lost 4, with 16 bases in between. The CDR3 loop spans 16 amino acids. The CDR3 coding sequence is TGTGCCAGCAGCTTAATGGCAGGGGTCTTCCCAGATACGCAGTATTTT. Encoded protein: CASSLMAGVFPDTQYF. Using reference TRBV7-2 and TRBJ2-3 for the parts outside the CDR3, the full variable domain is GAGVSQSPSNKVTEKGKDVELRCDPISGHTALYWYRQSLGQGLEFLIYFQGNSAPDKSGLPSDRFSAERTGGSVSTLTIQRTQQEDSAVYLCASSLMAGVFPDTQYFGPGTRLTVL.

The chain carries TRBV19 and TRBJ2-2, with 7 positions matching TRBD1. CDR3 size: 14 residues. With 7 bases clipped from V and 10 bases from J, the junction kept 12 bases outside the gene matches. The V gene's germline CDR1 is LNHDA and CDR2 SQIVND (reference sequence). CDR3 DNA sequence: TGTGCCAGTAACCCCGGGACAGTCCGCCCGGAGCTGTTTTTT. Residues: CASNPGTVRPELFF.

V is TRBV14 and J is TRBJ1-6; D gene uncertain. CDR3 length: 13 residues. Trimming stripped 3 bases from V and 18 bases from J, with 18 bases between. CDR1 is SGHDN and CDR2 is FVKESK in the germline V gene. Written as DNA, the CDR3 is TGTGCCAGCAGCCAGGGTCCTTTTCGCTCCCCCCACTTT. Translation: CASSQGPFRSPHF.

As concerns this clonotype: The CDR3 does not close with the conserved phenylalanine or tryptophan, likely indicating a read error. The chain couples TRBV28 to TRBJ2-1; TRBD1 aligns across 8 bases. The CDR3 runs 19 residues. V lost 6 bases to trimming and J lost 4 bases; unmatched junction nucleotides: 20. The germline gives CDR1 MDHEN, CDR2 SYDVKM. In DNA form, the CDR3 reads TGTGCCAGCAGGACCGATGACATAAGGACAGGGATGGTGTACAATGAGCAGTTCCTC. Protein sequence: CASRTDDIRTGMVYNEQFL.

This clonotype was counted at least ten times. The rearrangement links TRBV7-9 to TRBJ2-2; the D gene is possibly TRBD1 (5 bases). Trimming stripped 1 base from V and 6 bases from J, with 15 bases between. The CDR3 is made up of 16 amino acids. Germline V gene lookup returns CDR1 SEHNR and CDR2 FQNEAQ (reference sequence). CDR3 sequence (DNA): TGTGCCAGCAGCTTAGAGATGGACACGCTTTCCGGGGAGCTGTTTTTT. Translating it yields CASSLEMDTLSGELFF.

The sample holds many counts of this clonotype. The chain is built from TRBV7-2 and TRBJ2-1; TRBD1 agrees at 7 bases. Trimming removed 5 bases from V and 3 bases from J; junction bases left unmatched: 4. The CDR3 is 14 residues long. Looked up from germline, CDR1 is SGHTA and CDR2 is FQGNSA. Written as DNA, the CDR3 is TGTGCCAGCAGCAAGCGGACAGGCTACAATGAGCAGTTCTTC. It translates to CASSKRTGYNEQFF.

The chain joins TRBV30 to TRBJ1-1, with D tentatively TRBD1 (6 bases). The CDR3 loop spans 13 amino acids. Germline loops: CDR1 GTSNPN, CDR2 SVGIG (reference sequence). V was trimmed by 3 bases and J by 9 bases, leaving 17 bases between them. CDR3 DNA: TGTGCCTGGAGCACAGGGACTCCCCCCCAAGCTTTCTTT. Its protein is CAWSTGTPPQAFF. Looking up the rest from reference TRBV30 and TRBJ1-1 gives the full variable domain: SQTIHQWPATLVQPVGSPLSLECTVEGTSNPNLYWYRQAAGRGLQLLFYSVGIGQISSEVPQNLSASRPQDRQFILSSKKLLLSDSGFYLCAWSTGTPPQAFFGQGTRLTVV.

The chain uses TRBV6-1 and TRBJ1-2; 9 bases line up with TRBD1. This CDR3 has 16 residues. CDR1 and CDR2 from the germline V gene are MNHNS and SASEGT. J lost 5 bases, V lost 6 bases, and 13 bases had no gene match. The CDR3 protein is CASRTGPGTGTYGYTF. The CDR3 DNA is TGTGCCAGCAGAACGGGCCCGGGGACAGGGACTTATGGCTACACCTTC.

The chain recombines TRBV6-1 with TRBJ2-2; possible D gene TRBD2, 5 bases. The length of the CDR3 is 16 residues. Trimming left V 2 bases short and J 4 bases short, with 14 bases between. From germline, CDR1 is MNHNS and CDR2 SASEGT. The CDR3 DNA sequence: TGTGCCAGCAGTGAAAAGCTGGACTTCGGCACCGGGGAGCTGTTTTTT. As protein: CASSEKLDFGTGELFF.

This clonotype came up many times. This chain connects TRBV12-3 or TRBV12-4 to TRBJ2-7, with 13 positions matching TRBD2. The J segment lost 7 bases and the V segment lost 6 bases, leaving 6 bases of the junction unmatched. The CDR3 runs 14 residues. The CDR3 bases are TGTGCCAGCAGACTAGCGGGAGGGCCGGGAGAGCAGTACTTC. Translation gives CASRLAGGPGEQYF.

Ten or more counts support this clonotype. This chain joins TRBV20-1 and TRBJ2-7; 8 bases align to TRBD2. Trimming cost V 3 bases and J 1 base; bases outside gene matches: 8. The V gene's germline CDR1 is DFQATT and CDR2 SNEGSKA (reference sequence). The CDR3 consists of 15 residues. The CDR3 loop is CSASSSSGLSYEQYF. The DNA for the CDR3 is TGCAGTGCTAGTTCCTCTAGCGGGTTATCCTACGAGCAGTACTTC.

At least ten counts were recorded for this clonotype. This chain links TRBV2 with TRBJ2-7; D gene ambiguous. Looked up from germline, CDR1 is SNHLY and CDR2 is FYNNEI. The V and J ends lost 1 base and 3 bases respectively, with 7 bases between them. The CDR3 totals 13 residues. The CDR3 is CASSEEQDYEQYF. CDR3 coding DNA: TGTGCCAGCAGTGAAGAGCAGGACTACGAGCAGTACTTC.

This clonotype was observed many times. The chain links TRBV3-1 to TRBJ1-1, with D possibly TRBD1 on 6 matching bases. This CDR3 is 15 amino acids long. Per the germline V gene, CDR1 is LGHDT and CDR2 is YNNKEL (reference sequence). The V end lost 0 bases, the J end lost 3 bases, and 11 bases lay between the germline ends. The CDR3, as DNA: TGTGCCAGCAGCCAAGATGGGTACAGGGACACTGAAGCTTTCTTT. It encodes CASSQDGYRDTEAFF.

This clonotype was observed many times. The chain is built from TRBV2 and TRBJ2-4; 7 bases are a match to TRBD1. Germline V gene sequence: CDR1 SNHLY, CDR2 FYNNEI. V shed 6 bases and J 6 bases; nucleotides not matched to a gene: 11. This CDR3 comprises 15 residues. The CDR3 sequence: CASRDRTGFGNIQYF. CDR3 bases: TGTGCCAGCAGAGACCGGACAGGCTTCGGAAACATTCAGTACTTC.